This T cell receptor beta chain is drawn from a study of control samples from healthy donors and cancer patients. J was trimmed by 6 bases and V by 3 bases; bases with no gene match: 5. CDR3 length equals 13 residues. Germline CDR1 reads SGHNT; CDR2 reads YYREEE (reference sequence). Profiled with immunoSEQ multiplex PCR; TCRdb holds only in-frame clones, not every one. Here the sample spans over 150,000 clones, approximately 94% being singletons. The chain recombines TRBV5-4 with TRBJ1-2, with 7 bases identical to TRBD1. Sequencing was carried out using PBMCs. This TCR came from a man between 60 and 75 years old with colorectal cancer. The CDR3 region has the DNA TGTGCCAGCAGCTATGACAGGGCGGATGGCTACACCTTC. Its protein product is CASSYDRADGYTF.